The 10 T cell receptor beta chains given below trace back to one sample, sequenced in a study of T-cell reconstitution after alpha-beta-depleted transplantation in children. Unique molecular identifiers were incorporated when the TCRbeta library was constructed. TCRdb re-derived calls from the PCR reads in MiXCR, one entry per CDR3 protein. The sample lists under 250,000 distinct CDR3 sequences, roughly 25% occurring once. The sequenced sample was PBMCs, mostly from graft donor cells, obtained 360 days after TCRalphabeta/CD19-depleted stem cell transplant. All receptors come from a female patient between 2 and 15 years old who had a stem cell transplant for congenital amegakaryocytic thrombocytopenia, so the T cells may come from the graft donor.

The chain has TRBV25-1 and TRBJ2-7; 7 positions agree with TRBD1. The CDR3 has 15 amino acids. The germline V gene encodes CDR1 MGHDK and CDR2 SYGVNS. The V and J ends lost 4 bases and 2 bases, in that order; junction bases with no gene match: 8. The CDR3 is CASSAAGTAAYEQYF. The CDR3 region has the DNA TGTGCCAGCAGTGCCGCCGGGACAGCTGCCTACGAGCAGTACTTC.

The chain is built from TRBV10-3 and TRBJ2-5; D is uncertain. Trimming took 3 bases from V and 4 from J, leaving 15 bases between them. The CDR3 has 15 residues. CDR1 ENHRY and CDR2 SYGVKD come from the germline V gene. DNA of the CDR3: TGTGCCATCAGTGAAGGCCACTCCCGAGGAGAGACCCAGTACTTC. This translates into CAISEGHSRGETQYF.

There are many counts of this clonotype. The chain carries TRBV7-3 and TRBJ2-7, with TRBD2 identical over 7 bases. Germline lookup yields CDR1 SGHTA and CDR2 FQGTGA. The junction had 8 bases not matched to a gene; V was cut back by 4 bases and J by 2 bases. The CDR3 covers 15 residues. For the CDR3, the DNA is TGTGCCAGCAGCTCAAACGGGGGAGGGGCCTACGAGCAGTACTTC. It translates to CASSSNGGGAYEQYF.

This clonotype was counted between two and nine times. This chain uses TRBV28 with TRBJ2-1; either TRBD1 or TRBD2 may fit D (5 bases each). CDR3 size: 16 residues. Germline lookup yields CDR1 MDHEN and CDR2 SYDVKM. V dropped 3 bases and J dropped 4 bases, with 16 bases sitting between them. The CDR3: CASSFMWGREYNEQFF. The CDR3 DNA follows: TGTGCCAGCAGTTTTATGTGGGGCAGGGAGTACAATGAGCAGTTCTTC.

The sample holds a few counts of this clonotype. This chain connects TRBV20-1 to TRBJ2-1; 11 bases match TRBD2. The CDR3 has 16 residues. CDR1 and CDR2 (germline): DFQATT, SNEGSKA (reference sequence). The trim removed 6 bases at V and 0 bases at J, leaving 7 bases unmatched. CDR3 bases: TGCAGTGCCCAGGGTAGCGGGGGGGACTCCTACAATGAGCAGTTCTTC. It codes for CSAQGSGGDSYNEQFF.

This clonotype turned up a few times. Written as DNA, the CDR3 is TGTGCCAGCAGTCCGCTCCTAACAGGACCCAGCTCTGGGGCCAACGTCCTGACTTTC. Encoded protein: CASSPLLTGPSSGANVLTF. The chain recombines TRBV28 with TRBJ2-6, with D perhaps matching TRBD1 (5 bases). The V end was cut by 5 bases, the J end by 0 bases, with 20 bases between. Looked up from germline, CDR1 is MDHEN and CDR2 is SYDVKM. The CDR3 is 19 residues long.

The V gene is TRBV6-1, the J gene TRBJ2-1; no clear D. This CDR3 is built from 15 residues. V lost 6 bases and J lost 0, with 12 bases in between. Germline CDR1 reads MNHNS; CDR2 reads SASEGT. CDR3 sequence reads: CASSPGRSSYNEQFF. The CDR3 DNA is TGTGCCAGCAGCCCCGGGCGGAGCTCCTACAATGAGCAGTTCTTC.

The chain carries TRBV5-1 and TRBJ2-1; D possibly corresponds to TRBD2 (6 bases). V shed 4 bases and J shed 1 base, with 15 bases lying between them. The germline CDR1 and CDR2 sequences are SGHRS and YFSETQ. The CDR3 consists of 16 residues. CDR3 bases: TGCGCCAGCAGCCCGAGTGTCCTAGCGTCCTACAATGAGCAGTTCTTC. Translating gives CASSPSVLASYNEQFF. Full variable domain (rest looked up from reference TRBV5-1 and TRBJ2-1): KAGVTQTPRYLIKTRGQQVTLSCSPISGHRSVSWYQQTPGQGLQFLFEYFSETQRNKGNFPGRFSGRQFSNSRSEMNVSTLELGDSALYLCASSPSVLASYNEQFFGPGTRLTVL.

The J gene is TRBJ2-2, the V gene TRBV11-2; D possibly corresponds to TRBD2 (5 bases). Looked up from germline, CDR1 is SGHAT and CDR2 is FQNNGV. This CDR3 is 12 amino acids long. V lost 4 bases, J lost 11 bases, and 11 bases lay in between. As DNA, the CDR3 is TGTGCCAGCAGCTCCAGGCCGGGAGAGCTGTTTTTT. Encoded protein: CASSSRPGELFF.

The rearrangement links TRBV20-1 to TRBJ2-7, with 7 bases identical to TRBD1. The V segment lost 4 bases and the J segment 1 base; nucleotides outside the gene matches: 4. Germline V gene sequence: CDR1 DFQATT, CDR2 SNEGSKA (reference sequence). This CDR3 has 13 amino acids. DNA of the CDR3: TGCAGTGCTATAAGGACAGGATCCTACGAGCAGTACTTC. This sequence encodes CSAIRTGSYEQYF.